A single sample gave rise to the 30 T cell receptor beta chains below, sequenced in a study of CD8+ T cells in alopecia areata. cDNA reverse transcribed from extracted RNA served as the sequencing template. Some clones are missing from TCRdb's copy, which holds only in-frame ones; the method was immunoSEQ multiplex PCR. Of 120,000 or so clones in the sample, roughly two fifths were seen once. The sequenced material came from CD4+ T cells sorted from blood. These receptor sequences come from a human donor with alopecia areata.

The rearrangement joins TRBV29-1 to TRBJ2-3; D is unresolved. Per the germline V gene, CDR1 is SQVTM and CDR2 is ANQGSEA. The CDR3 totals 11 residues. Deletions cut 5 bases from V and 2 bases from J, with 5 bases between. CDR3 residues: CSVSDTDTQYF. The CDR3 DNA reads TGCAGCGTTTCCGACACAGATACGCAGTATTTT.

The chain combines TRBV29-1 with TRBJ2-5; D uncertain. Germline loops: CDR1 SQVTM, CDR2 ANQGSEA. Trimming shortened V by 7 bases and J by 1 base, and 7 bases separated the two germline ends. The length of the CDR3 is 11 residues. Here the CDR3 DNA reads TGCAGCGCTGGTGGCCAAGAGACCCAGTACTTC. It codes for CSAGGQETQYF.

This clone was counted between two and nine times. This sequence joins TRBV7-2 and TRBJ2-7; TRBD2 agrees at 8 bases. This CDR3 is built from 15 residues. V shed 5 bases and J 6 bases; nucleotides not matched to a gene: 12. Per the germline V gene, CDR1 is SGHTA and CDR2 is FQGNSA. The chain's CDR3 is CASSPTIGLAGEQYF. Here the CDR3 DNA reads TGTGCCAGCAGCCCAACGATCGGACTAGCTGGCGAGCAGTACTTC.

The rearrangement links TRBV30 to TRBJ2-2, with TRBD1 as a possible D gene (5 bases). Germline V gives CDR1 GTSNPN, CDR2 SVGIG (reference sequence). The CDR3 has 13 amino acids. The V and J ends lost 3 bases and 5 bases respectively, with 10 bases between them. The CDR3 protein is CAWRMTATGELFF. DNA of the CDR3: TGTGCCTGGAGGATGACAGCTACCGGGGAGCTGTTTTTT.

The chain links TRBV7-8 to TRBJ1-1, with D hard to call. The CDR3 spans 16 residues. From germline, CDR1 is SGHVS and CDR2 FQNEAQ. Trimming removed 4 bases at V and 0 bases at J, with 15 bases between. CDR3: CASSYMAGRMNTEAFF. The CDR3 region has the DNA TGTGCCAGCAGCTATATGGCCGGACGGATGAACACTGAAGCTTTCTTT.

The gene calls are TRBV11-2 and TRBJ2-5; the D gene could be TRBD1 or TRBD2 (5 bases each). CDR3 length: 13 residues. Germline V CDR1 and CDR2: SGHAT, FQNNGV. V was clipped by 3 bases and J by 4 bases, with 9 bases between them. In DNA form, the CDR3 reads TGTGCCAGCAGCTTTGGGACCCTAGAGACCCAGTACTTC. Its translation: CASSFGTLETQYF.

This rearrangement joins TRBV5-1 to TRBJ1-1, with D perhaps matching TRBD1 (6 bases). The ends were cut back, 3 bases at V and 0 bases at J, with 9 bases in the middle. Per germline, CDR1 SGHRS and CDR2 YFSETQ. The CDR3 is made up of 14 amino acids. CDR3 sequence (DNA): TGCGCCAGCAGCTACCGGACAGTGAACACTGAAGCTTTCTTT. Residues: CASSYRTVNTEAFF.

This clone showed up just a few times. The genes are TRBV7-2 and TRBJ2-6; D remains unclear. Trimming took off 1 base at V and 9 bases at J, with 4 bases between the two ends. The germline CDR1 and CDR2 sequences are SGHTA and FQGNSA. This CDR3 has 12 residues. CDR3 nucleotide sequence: TGTGCCAGCAGCTTAGTTCTCAACGTCCTGACTTTC. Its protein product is CASSLVLNVLTF.

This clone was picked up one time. Here the CDR3 DNA reads TGCAGCGTTGAAGTTGACAAGGAATACCAAGAGACCCAGTACTTC. Protein: CSVEVDKEYQETQYF. J is TRBJ2-5 and V is TRBV29-1, with D uncertain. The CDR3 runs to 15 residues. Germline CDR1 is SQVTM and CDR2 is ANQGSEA. V dropped 1 base and J dropped 0 bases, with 12 bases sitting between them.

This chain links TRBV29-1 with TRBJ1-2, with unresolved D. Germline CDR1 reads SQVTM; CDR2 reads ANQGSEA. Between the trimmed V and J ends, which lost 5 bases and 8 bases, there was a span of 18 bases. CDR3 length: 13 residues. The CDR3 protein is CSVPSVAMLGYTF. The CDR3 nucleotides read TGCAGCGTTCCTTCTGTGGCGATGCTAGGCTACACCTTC.

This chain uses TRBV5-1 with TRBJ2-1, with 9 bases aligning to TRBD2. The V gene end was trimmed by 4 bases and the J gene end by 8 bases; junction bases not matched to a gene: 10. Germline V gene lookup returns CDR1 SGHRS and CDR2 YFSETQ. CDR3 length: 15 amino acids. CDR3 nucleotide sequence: TGCGCCAGCAGCGCCCTCGAGCGGGGGGTCGATGAGCAGTTCTTC. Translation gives CASSALERGVDEQFF.

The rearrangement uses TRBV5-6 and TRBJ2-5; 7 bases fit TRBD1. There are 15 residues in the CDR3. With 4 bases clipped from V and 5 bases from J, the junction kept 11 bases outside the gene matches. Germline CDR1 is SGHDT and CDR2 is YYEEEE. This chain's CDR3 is CASSQIDRALETQYF. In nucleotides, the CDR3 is TGTGCCAGCAGCCAAATCGACAGGGCGTTGGAGACCCAGTACTTC. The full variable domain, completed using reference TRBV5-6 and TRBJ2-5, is DAGVTQSPTHLIKTRGQQVTLRCSPKSGHDTVSWYQQALGQGPQFIFQYYEEEERQRGNFPDRFSGHQFPNYSSELNVNALLLGDSALYLCASSQIDRALETQYFGPGTRLLVL.

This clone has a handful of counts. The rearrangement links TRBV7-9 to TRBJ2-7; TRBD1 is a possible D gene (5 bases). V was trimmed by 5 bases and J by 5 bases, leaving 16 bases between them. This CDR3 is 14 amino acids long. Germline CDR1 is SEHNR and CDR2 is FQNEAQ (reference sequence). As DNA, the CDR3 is TGTGCCAGCAGCCCCCGACAGACCCTTGACGAGCAGTACTTC. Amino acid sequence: CASSPRQTLDEQYF.

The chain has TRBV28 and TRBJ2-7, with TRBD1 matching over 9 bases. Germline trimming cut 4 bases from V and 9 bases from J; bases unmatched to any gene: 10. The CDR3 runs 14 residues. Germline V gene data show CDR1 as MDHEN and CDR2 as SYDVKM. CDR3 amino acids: CASSSGQGAPLQYF. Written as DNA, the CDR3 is TGTGCCAGCAGTTCGGGACAGGGAGCCCCTTTGCAGTACTTC.

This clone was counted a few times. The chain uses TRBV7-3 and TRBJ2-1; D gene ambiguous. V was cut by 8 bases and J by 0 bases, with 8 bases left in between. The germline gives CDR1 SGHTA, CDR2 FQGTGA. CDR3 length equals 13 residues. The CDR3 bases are TGTGCCAGCGGGCAGAGCTCCTACAATGAGCAGTTCTTC. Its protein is CASGQSSYNEQFF.

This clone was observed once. The CDR3 loop reads CAWSGPGQGFNQPQHF. The DNA of the CDR3 is TGTGCCTGGAGTGGACCGGGACAGGGGTTCAATCAGCCCCAGCATTTT. The chain couples TRBV30 to TRBJ1-5; 10 positions agree with TRBD1. Germline CDR1 GTSNPN, CDR2 SVGIG (reference sequence). The V segment lost 1 base and the J segment 3 bases; nucleotides outside the gene matches: 6. The CDR3 is 16 residues long.

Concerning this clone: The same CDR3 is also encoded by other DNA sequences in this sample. The CDR3 protein is CSVEIGGYEQYF. CDR3 DNA sequence: TGCAGCGTTGAGATTGGGGGTTACGAGCAGTACTTC. The V gene is TRBV29-1, the J gene TRBJ2-7; D possibly uses TRBD1 or TRBD2 (5 bases each). This CDR3 has 12 amino acids. Trimming took off 3 bases at V and 4 bases at J, with 10 bases between the two ends. In germline, CDR1 is SQVTM, CDR2 ANQGSEA.

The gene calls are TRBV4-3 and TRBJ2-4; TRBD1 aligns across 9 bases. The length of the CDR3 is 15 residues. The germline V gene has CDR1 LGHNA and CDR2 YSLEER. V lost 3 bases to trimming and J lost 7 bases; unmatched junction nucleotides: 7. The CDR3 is CASSQDSGTGNIQYF. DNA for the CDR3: TGCGCCAGCAGCCAGGATTCCGGGACAGGGAACATTCAGTACTTC.

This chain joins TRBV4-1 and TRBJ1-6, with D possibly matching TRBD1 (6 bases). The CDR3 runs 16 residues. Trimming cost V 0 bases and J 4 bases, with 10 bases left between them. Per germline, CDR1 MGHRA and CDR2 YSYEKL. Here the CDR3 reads CASSQDTGTYNSPLHF. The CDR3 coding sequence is TGCGCCAGCAGCCAAGACACGGGGACATATAATTCACCCCTCCACTTT.

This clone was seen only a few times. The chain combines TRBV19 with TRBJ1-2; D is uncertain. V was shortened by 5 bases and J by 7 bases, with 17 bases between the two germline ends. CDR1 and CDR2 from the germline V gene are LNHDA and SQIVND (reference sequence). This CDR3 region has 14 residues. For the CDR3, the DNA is TGTGCCAGTAGTCCACTGGACCTTGGAGGTGGCTACACCTTC. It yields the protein CASSPLDLGGGYTF.

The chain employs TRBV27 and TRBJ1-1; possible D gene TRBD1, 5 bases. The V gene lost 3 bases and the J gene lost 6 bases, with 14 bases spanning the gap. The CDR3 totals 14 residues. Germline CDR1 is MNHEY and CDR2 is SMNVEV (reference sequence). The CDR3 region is CASSLQGGSAEAFF. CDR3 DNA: TGTGCCAGCAGTTTGCAGGGTGGGAGCGCTGAAGCTTTCTTT.

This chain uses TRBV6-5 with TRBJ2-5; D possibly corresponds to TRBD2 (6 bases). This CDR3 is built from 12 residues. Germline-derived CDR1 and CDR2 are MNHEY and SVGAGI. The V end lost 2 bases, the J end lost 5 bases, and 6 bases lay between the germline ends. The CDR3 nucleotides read TGTGCCAGCAGTTACGGGAGGGAGACCCAGTACTTC. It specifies CASSYGRETQYF.

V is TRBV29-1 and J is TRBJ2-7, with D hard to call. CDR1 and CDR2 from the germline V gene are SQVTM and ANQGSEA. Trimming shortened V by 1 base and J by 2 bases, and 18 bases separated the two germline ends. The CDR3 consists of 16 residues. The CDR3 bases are TGCAGCGTTGAAGTTAGGGAAGGAGACGGTGCCTACGAGCAGTACTTC. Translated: CSVEVREGDGAYEQYF.

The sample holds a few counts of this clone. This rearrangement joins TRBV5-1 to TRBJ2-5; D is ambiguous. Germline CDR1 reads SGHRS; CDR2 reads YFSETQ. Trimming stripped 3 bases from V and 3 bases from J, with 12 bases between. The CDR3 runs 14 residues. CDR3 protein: CASSSGPTEETQYF. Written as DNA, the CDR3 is TGCGCCAGCAGCTCCGGACCTACCGAAGAGACCCAGTACTTC.

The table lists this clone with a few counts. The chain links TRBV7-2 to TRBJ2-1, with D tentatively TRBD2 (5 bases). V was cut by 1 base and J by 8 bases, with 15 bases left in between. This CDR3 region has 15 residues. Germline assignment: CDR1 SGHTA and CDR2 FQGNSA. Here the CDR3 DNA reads TGTGCCAGCAGCTTAGGTCTACTAGTTGGGGATGAGCAGTTCTTC. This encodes CASSLGLLVGDEQFF.

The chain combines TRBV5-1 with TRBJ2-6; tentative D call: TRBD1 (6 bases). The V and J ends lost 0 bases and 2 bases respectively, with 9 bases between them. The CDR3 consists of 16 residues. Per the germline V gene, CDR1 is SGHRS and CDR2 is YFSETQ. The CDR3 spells CASSLDRVPGANVLTF. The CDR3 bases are TGCGCCAGCAGCTTGGACAGGGTTCCTGGGGCCAACGTCCTGACTTTC.

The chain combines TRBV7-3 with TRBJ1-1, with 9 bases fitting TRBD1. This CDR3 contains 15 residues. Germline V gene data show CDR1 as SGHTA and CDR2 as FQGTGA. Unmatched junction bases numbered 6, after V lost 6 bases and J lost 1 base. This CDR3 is CASRPTGGKNTEAFF. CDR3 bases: TGTGCCAGCAGACCGACAGGGGGAAAGAACACTGAAGCTTTCTTT.

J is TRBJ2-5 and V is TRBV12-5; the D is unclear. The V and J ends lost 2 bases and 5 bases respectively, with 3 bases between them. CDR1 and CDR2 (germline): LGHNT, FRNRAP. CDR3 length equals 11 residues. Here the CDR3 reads CASGLLETQYF. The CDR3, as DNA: TGTGCTAGTGGTTTGTTGGAGACCCAGTACTTC.

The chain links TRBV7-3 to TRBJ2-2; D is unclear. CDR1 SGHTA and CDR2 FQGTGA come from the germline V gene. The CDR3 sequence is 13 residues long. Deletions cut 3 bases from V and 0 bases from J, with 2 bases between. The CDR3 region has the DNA TGTGCCAGCAGCTTTACGAACACCGGGGAGCTGTTTTTT. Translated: CASSFTNTGELFF.

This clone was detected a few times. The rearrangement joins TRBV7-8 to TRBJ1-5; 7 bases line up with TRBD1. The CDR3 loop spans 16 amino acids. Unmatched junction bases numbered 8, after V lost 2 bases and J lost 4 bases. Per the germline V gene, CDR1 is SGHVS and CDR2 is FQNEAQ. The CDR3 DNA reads TGTGCCAGCAGCTTACTAGGGGACAGAGAGAATCAGCCCCAGCATTTT. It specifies CASSLLGDRENQPQHF.